Presented here are 21 T cell receptor beta chains from one specimen sequenced in a study of blood T cell repertoires in COVID-19. The assay was immunoSEQ multiplex PCR, and TCRdb's table has in-frame clones only and misses some. Of approximately 76,000 clones in the sample, 70% to 85% were seen once. Sequences were obtained from peripheral blood. The receptors were sampled from a woman in her seventies with acute or convalescent COVID-19.

The V and J genes are TRBV7-6 and TRBJ2-5, with 9 positions matching TRBD1. V shed 5 bases, J shed 3 bases, and the junction held 10 bases outside the gene matches. There are 16 residues in the CDR3. Germline CDR1 and CDR2: SGHVS and FNYEAQ. The DNA of the CDR3 is TGTGCCAGCAGCCCTTCGTTCGGGACAGGGAAAGAGACCCAGTACTTC. Protein sequence: CASSPSFGTGKETQYF.

This chain links TRBV5-1 with TRBJ2-7; 9 bases are a match to TRBD1. The ends lost 4 bases at V and 7 bases at J; junction bases unmatched: 12. Per germline, CDR1 SGHRS and CDR2 YFSETQ. This CDR3 is built from 15 residues. The CDR3 reads CASSLSQGASGEQYF. The CDR3 coding sequence is TGCGCCAGCAGCCTTTCACAGGGGGCTTCAGGGGAGCAGTACTTC. The whole variable domain, filled in from reference TRBV5-1 and TRBJ2-7, reads KAGVTQTPRYLIKTRGQQVTLSCSPISGHRSVSWYQQTPGQGLQFLFEYFSETQRNKGNFPGRFSGRQFSNSRSEMNVSTLELGDSALYLCASSLSQGASGEQYFGPGTRLTVT.

A few counts support this clone. The rearrangement uses TRBV7-9 and TRBJ2-1, with TRBD2 identical over 12 bases. Germline V lookup: CDR1 SEHNR, CDR2 FQNEAQ (reference sequence). The CDR3 has 15 amino acids. V shed 5 bases and J 9 bases; nucleotides not matched to a gene: 8. This CDR3 reads CASSQTSGGLGEQFF. DNA for the CDR3: TGTGCCAGCAGCCAGACTAGCGGGGGCCTCGGTGAGCAGTTCTTC.

The genes are TRBV7-2 and TRBJ1-4, with 9 nucleotides matching TRBD1. V shed 1 base and J 8 bases; nucleotides not matched to a gene: 11. The germline gives CDR1 SGHTA, CDR2 FQGNSA. The CDR3 runs 17 residues. In DNA form, the CDR3 reads TGTGCCAGCAGCTTAGGGGTGACAGGGGGAAGTCGGGAAAAACTGTTTTTT. As protein: CASSLGVTGGSREKLFF.

This clone has just a few counts. This chain joins TRBV20-1 and TRBJ2-7; tentative D call: TRBD1 (5 bases). V was trimmed by 3 bases and J by 3 bases, leaving 9 bases between them. CDR1 is DFQATT, CDR2 SNEGSKA, per germline (reference sequence). CDR3 length equals 12 residues. The DNA for the CDR3 is TGCAGTGCTAGTGCAGGGAACTACGAGCAGTACTTC. Translating it yields CSASAGNYEQYF.

The chain has TRBV5-6 and TRBJ1-2, with a weak D call TRBD1 (5 bases). V gave up 0 bases and J gave up 4 bases, with 19 bases separating them. Germline CDR1 is SGHDT and CDR2 is YYEEEE. This CDR3 has 17 residues. CDR3 sequence: CASSLATASRMSYGYTF. The CDR3 DNA follows: TGTGCCAGCAGCTTGGCGACAGCCTCGCGTATGAGCTATGGCTACACCTTC.

CDR3 amino acids: CASSSILHGTGTYGYTF. In DNA form, the CDR3 reads TGTGCCAGCAGCTCCATCCTCCATGGGACAGGGACCTATGGCTACACCTTC. This sequence joins TRBV27 and TRBJ1-2, with 9 bases aligning to TRBD1. Germline V lookup: CDR1 MNHEY, CDR2 SMNVEV (reference sequence). V shed 6 bases and J 4 bases; nucleotides not matched to a gene: 15. The CDR3 extends over 17 amino acids.

V and J are TRBV7-9 and TRBJ1-1; 7 bases line up with TRBD1. CDR3 length: 14 residues. The ends lost 5 bases at V and 0 bases at J; junction bases unmatched: 3. CDR1 and CDR2 from the germline V gene are SEHNR and FQNEAQ (reference sequence). The CDR3 here is CASSLGQVNTEAFF. DNA for the CDR3: TGTGCCAGCAGCCTCGGACAGGTGAACACTGAAGCTTTCTTT.

The chain combines TRBV28 with TRBJ2-1, with 7 bases identical to TRBD1. This CDR3 has 14 residues. V gave up 5 bases and J gave up 9 bases; unmatched junction bases: 10. Germline assignment: CDR1 MDHEN and CDR2 SYDVKM. CDR3 nucleotide sequence: TGTGCCAGCAGTCCCCCCGGGACAGTGGGTGAGCAGTTCTTC. Translation: CASSPPGTVGEQFF.

V gene TRBV19 combines with J gene TRBJ2-3; 8 nucleotides agree with TRBD1. The CDR3 has 15 amino acids. Germline V gene data show CDR1 as LNHDA and CDR2 as SQIVND (reference sequence). The junction had 9 bases not matched to a gene; V was cut back by 6 bases and J by 4 bases. CDR3 sequence reads: CASSLTGGKADTQYF. The CDR3 bases are TGTGCCAGTAGCCTAACAGGGGGAAAGGCAGATACGCAGTATTTT.

This chain links TRBV27 with TRBJ1-2, with 9 bases lining up with TRBD1. This CDR3 comprises 15 residues. Trimming removed 6 bases from V and 7 bases from J; junction bases left unmatched: 12. The germline gives CDR1 MNHEY, CDR2 SMNVEV (reference sequence). The CDR3 is CASSPGDGQGIGYTF. CDR3 coding DNA: TGTGCCAGCAGCCCCGGGGATGGACAGGGGATTGGCTACACCTTC.

The chain combines TRBV6-1 with TRBJ1-1, with D hard to call. The CDR3 sequence is 14 residues long. V lost 3 bases and J lost 4, with 12 bases in between. Germline V lookup: CDR1 MNHNS, CDR2 SASEGT. CDR3 amino acids: CASSDHLVGTEAFF. The CDR3 DNA is TGTGCCAGCAGTGACCACTTAGTCGGCACTGAAGCTTTCTTT.

Regarding this clone: Germline and junction disagree at one end, which may indicate a read error. The chain uses TRBV6-5 and TRBJ1-1; D remains unclear. The CDR3 length is 11 residues. Germline lookup yields CDR1 MNHEY and CDR2 SVGAGI. This CDR3 reads CASSNHREANF. Written as DNA, the CDR3 is TGTGCCAGCAGTAACCACCGGGAGGCGAACTTT.

This clone was counted between two and nine times. The J gene is TRBJ2-3, the V gene TRBV3-1 (or the pseudogene TRBV3-2); D not resolved. This CDR3 has 12 amino acids. Germline CDR1 and CDR2: LGHDT and YNNKEL (reference sequence). V was clipped by 0 bases and J by 5 bases, with 3 bases between them. The chain's CDR3 is CASSQDGDTQYF. For the CDR3, the DNA is TGTGCCAGCAGCCAAGACGGAGATACGCAGTATTTT.

The chain links TRBV2 to TRBJ1-1; a possible D gene is TRBD1 (6 bases). This CDR3 is 14 amino acids long. Germline V CDR1 and CDR2: SNHLY, FYNNEI. Trimming removed 6 bases from V and 4 bases from J, with 15 bases in between. In DNA form, the CDR3 reads TGTGCCAGCAGCATGGACAGTTCGAGCACTGAAGCTTTCTTT. This sequence encodes CASSMDSSSTEAFF.

The genes are TRBV4-3 and TRBJ2-7; weak D call: TRBD1 (6 bases). Trimming left V 2 bases short and J 2 bases short, with 13 bases between. The CDR3 loop spans 15 amino acids. Germline CDR1 LGHNA, CDR2 YSLEER. CDR3 sequence: CASSQQTGLTYEQYF. The DNA of the CDR3 is TGCGCCAGCAGCCAACAGACAGGACTTACCTACGAGCAGTACTTC.

This chain links TRBV5-1 with TRBJ1-1, with D possibly being TRBD1 (5 bases). Germline V gene sequence: CDR1 SGHRS, CDR2 YFSETQ. CDR3 length: 14 residues. Trimming stripped 4 bases from V and 0 bases from J, with 10 bases between. The CDR3 here is CASSGAGLNTEAFF. CDR3 bases: TGCGCCAGCAGCGGGGCAGGGTTGAACACTGAAGCTTTCTTT. The full variable domain, rest sourced from reference TRBV5-1 and TRBJ1-1, is KAGVTQTPRYLIKTRGQQVTLSCSPISGHRSVSWYQQTPGQGLQFLFEYFSETQRNKGNFPGRFSGRQFSNSRSEMNVSTLELGDSALYLCASSGAGLNTEAFFGQGTRLTVV.

The rearrangement joins TRBV2 to TRBJ2-7; D not resolved. Deletions cut 8 bases from V and 1 base from J, with 12 bases between. Germline values: CDR1 SNHLY, CDR2 FYNNEI. This CDR3 comprises 13 residues. The chain's CDR3 is CASADGASYEQYF. In DNA, the CDR3 is TGTGCCAGCGCTGACGGAGCATCCTACGAGCAGTACTTC.

V usage is TRBV28 and J usage is TRBJ2-7; 8 bases align to TRBD2. V was pared by 6 bases and J by 4 bases, with 8 bases of the junction left unmatched. The CDR3 consists of 14 residues. Per germline, CDR1 MDHEN and CDR2 SYDVKM. CDR3 nucleotide sequence: TGTGCCAGCAGCCCAGGACTAGCATCGTACGAGCAGTACTTC. Residues: CASSPGLASYEQYF.

This clone rates as medium-sized. The gene calls are TRBV2 and TRBJ2-2; maybe TRBD2 (5 bases). This CDR3 has 13 residues. Germline CDR1 is SNHLY and CDR2 is FYNNEI. V shed 2 bases and J shed 6 bases, with 7 bases lying between them. CDR3 loop: CASSETRSGELFF. DNA of the CDR3: TGTGCCAGCAGTGAAACTAGATCCGGGGAGCTGTTTTTT.

The rearrangement uses TRBV12-3 or TRBV12-4 and TRBJ1-3; D possibly corresponds to TRBD1 (6 bases). The V end was cut by 1 base, the J end by 7 bases, with 8 bases between. The CDR3 has 13 residues. This CDR3 reads CASSLGQVNTIYF. The CDR3 DNA reads as TGTGCCAGCAGTTTAGGACAGGTGAACACCATATATTTT.